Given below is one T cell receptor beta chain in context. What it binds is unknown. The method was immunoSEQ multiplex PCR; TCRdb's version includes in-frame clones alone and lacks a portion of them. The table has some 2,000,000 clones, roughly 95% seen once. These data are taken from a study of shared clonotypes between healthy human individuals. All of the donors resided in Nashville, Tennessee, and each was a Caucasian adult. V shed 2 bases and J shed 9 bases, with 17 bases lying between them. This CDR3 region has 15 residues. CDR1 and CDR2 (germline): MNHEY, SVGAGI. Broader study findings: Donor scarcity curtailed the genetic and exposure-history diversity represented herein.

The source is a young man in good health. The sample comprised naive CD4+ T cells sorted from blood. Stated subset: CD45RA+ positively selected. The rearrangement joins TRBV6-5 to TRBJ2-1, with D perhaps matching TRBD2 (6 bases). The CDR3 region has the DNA TGTGCCAGCAGTTACCTGCGCGGGACCTCGTTTGAGCAGTTCTTC. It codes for CASSYLRGTSFEQFF.